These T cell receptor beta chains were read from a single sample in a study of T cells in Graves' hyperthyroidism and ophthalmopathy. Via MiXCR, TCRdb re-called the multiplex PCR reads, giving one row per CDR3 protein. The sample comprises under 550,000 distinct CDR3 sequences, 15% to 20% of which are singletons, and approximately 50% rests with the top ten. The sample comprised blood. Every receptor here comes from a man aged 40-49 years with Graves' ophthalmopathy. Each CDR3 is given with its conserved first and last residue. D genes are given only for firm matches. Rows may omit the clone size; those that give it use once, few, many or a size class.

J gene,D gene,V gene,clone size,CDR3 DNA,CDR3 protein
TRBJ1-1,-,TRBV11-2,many,TGTGCCAGCAGCTTGGGGGCCACTGAAGCTTTCTTT,CASSLGATEAFF
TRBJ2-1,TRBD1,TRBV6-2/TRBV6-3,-,TGTGCCAGCAGTGGACAGGGGGCGGTTGGATACAATGAGCAGTTCTTC,CASSGQGAVGYNEQFF
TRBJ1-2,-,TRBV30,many,TGTGCCTGGAGTGTACAAGGGATCGGGTATGGCTACACCTTC,CAWSVQGIGYGYTF
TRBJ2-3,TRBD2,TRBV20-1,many,TGCAGTGCTAGACCCCAGGTAGCGGGGGGGCCATTGGATACGCAGTATTTT,CSARPQVAGGPLDTQYF
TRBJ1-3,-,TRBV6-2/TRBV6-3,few,TGTGCCAGCAGTTACGAGGCTGGAAACACCATATATTTT,CASSYEAGNTIYF
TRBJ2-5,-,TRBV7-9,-,TGTGCCAGCAGCTTAGTCCCGGATTTGGAGACCCAGTACTTC,CASSLVPDLETQYF
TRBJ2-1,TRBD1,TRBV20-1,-,TGCAGTGCTAGACCACCCGACAGGGGCGCGGGTGAGCAGTTCTTC,CSARPPDRGAGEQFF
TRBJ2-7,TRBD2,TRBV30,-,TGTGCCCGACCCTCCCTAAACGGGGGGTTCCCCTACGAGCAGTACTTC,CARPSLNGGFPYEQYF
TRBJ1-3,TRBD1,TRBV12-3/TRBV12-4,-,TGTGCCAGCAGCCCGACAGGGGGCAATGGAAACACCATATATTTT,CASSPTGGNGNTIYF
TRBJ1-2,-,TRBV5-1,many,TGCGCCAGCAGCTTGACGGCCGACAACTATGGCTACACCTTC,CASSLTADNYGYTF
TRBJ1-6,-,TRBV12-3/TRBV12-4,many,TGTGCCAGCAGGATCTCGAGCTCCTATAATTCACCCCTCCACTTT,CASRISSSYNSPLHF
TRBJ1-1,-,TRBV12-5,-,TGTGCTAGTGGTCAGGGAAGAGGCACTGAAGCTTTCTTT,CASGQGRGTEAFF
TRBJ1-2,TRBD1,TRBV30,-,TGTGCCTGGAGTGCCGACAGGGTGGCTAACTATGGCTACACCTTC,CAWSADRVANYGYTF
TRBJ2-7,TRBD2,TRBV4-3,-,TGCGCCAGCCCAGCGGGAGCAGACTACGAGCAGTACTTC,CASPAGADYEQYF
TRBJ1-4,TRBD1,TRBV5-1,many,TGCGCCAGCAGCCGGGACAGGGGGCCTGAAAAACTGTTTTTT,CASSRDRGPEKLFF
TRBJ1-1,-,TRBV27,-,TGTGCCAGCAGAAAACTTGACAGGTTAAACACTGAAGCTTTCTTT,CASRKLDRLNTEAFF
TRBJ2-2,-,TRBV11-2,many,TGTGCCAGCAGCAAAACTAGCATCACCGGGGAGCTGTTTTTT,CASSKTSITGELFF
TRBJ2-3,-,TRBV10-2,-,TGCGCCAGCAGTGTACTGGGGCGCACAGATACGCAGTATTTT,CASSVLGRTDTQYF